This T cell receptor (beta chain) was retrieved from a study of blood T cell repertoires in COVID-19. Turning to the study itself: Samples representing acute and convalescent COVID-19 were sourced from the United States, Italy and Spain. PBMCs, B-cell-depleted T cells, or T cells provided the cDNA or gDNA that made up the material.

As originally analysed: It was from reference gene primer amplification that nucleated cell counts were estimated. Using immunoSEQ multiplex PCR, the repertoire was profiled, and TCRdb retains in-frame clones only, with some absent. For V, J and clone size, that table is used; D and trimming come from the DNA. The table records roughly 130,000 clones, around 90% of them present only once. Losses at the gene ends were 5 bases for V and 9 bases for J; bases not matched to a gene: 7. The CDR3 consists of 14 residues. Germline lookup yields CDR1 LNHDA and CDR2 SQIVND (reference sequence). Followed longitudinally, the Seattle patients had been enrolled during active infection.

The rearrangement joins TRBV19 to TRBJ2-1, with 10 bases matching TRBD2. The receptor comes from a human donor with COVID-19, enrolled during active disease. The donor label of this sample is uncertain. The sequenced sample consisted of peripheral blood. The CDR3, as DNA: TGTGCCAGTAGTCCTAGCGGGAGTAGGGGTGAGCAGTTCTTC. Protein: CASSPSGSRGEQFF.